Sequencing of this T cell receptor (beta chain) was carried out in a study of CD8 T cells in ankylosing spondylitis. Using its own MiXCR run on the 5' RACE reads, TCRdb lists one record per CDR3 protein. The sample gives approximately 520,000 distinct CDR3 sequences, about 5% of which show up once; under 4.5% is in the top ten. This clonotype was seen repeatedly, ten times or more. Its specificity is unknown. The CDR3 spans 13 residues. V shed 7 bases and J 9 bases; nucleotides not matched to a gene: 11. Study-wide findings and caveats: A TCR beta motif of roughly 8 highly homologous variants appeared characteristic of ankylosing spondylitis blood.

V is TRBV12-3 or TRBV12-4 and J is TRBJ1-1; TRBD1 matches at 7 bases. The receptor comes from a male donor with ankylosing spondylitis. Sequencing was carried out using blood, either unsorted or a sorted T cell fraction (not recorded which). CDR3 region: CASIPPTGNQAFF. DNA for the CDR3: TGTGCCAGCATCCCACCGACAGGGAATCAAGCTTTCTTT.